These T cell receptor beta chains were read from a single sample in a study of blood T cells in healthy people across ages. Using its own MiXCR run on the 5' RACE reads, TCRdb lists one record per CDR3 protein. This sample yields 850,000 to 950,000 distinct CDR3 sequences, of which about 28% are seen a single time; roughly 17% belongs to the top ten. Sequenced: blood. Every receptor here comes from a woman of 80 years or more in good health. Both conserved end residues are part of each CDR3. D genes are given only for firm matches. Clone size is stated in some rows and not others, as once, few, many or a class when expanded.

CDR3	DNA	J	D	V	size
CATSDSTRGTNEKLFF	TGTGCCACCAGTGACTCCACCAGGGGGACTAATGAAAAACTGTTTTTT	TRBJ1-4	TRBD1	TRBV24-1	.
CSVELAFDSTDTQYF	TGCAGCGTTGAGCTAGCGTTCGATAGCACAGATACGCAGTATTTT	TRBJ2-3	.	TRBV29-1	.
CANSLTSDSRTYEQYF	TGTGCCAACAGCTTAACCTCTGACAGCCGCACCTACGAGCAGTACTTC	TRBJ2-7	.	TRBV7-2	.
CSSPSGADTQYF	TGCAGTTCCCCCTCCGGGGCAGATACGCAGTATTTT	TRBJ2-3	.	TRBV20-1	many
CASSHQLRASYEQYF	TGTGCCAGCAGCCACCAACTCCGGGCCAGCTACGAGCAGTACTTC	TRBJ2-7	.	TRBV7-2	.
CSARDATGAWEQFF	TGCAGTGCTAGAGATGCGACAGGGGCCTGGGAGCAGTTCTTC	TRBJ2-1	TRBD1	TRBV20-1	.
CATSPRAGHTDTQYF	TGTGCCACCTCACCAAGGGCAGGGCACACAGATACGCAGTATTTT	TRBJ2-3	.	TRBV2	many
CASSLTGGDEKLFF	TGTGCCAGCAGTTTGACAGGGGGAGATGAAAAACTGTTTTTT	TRBJ1-4	TRBD1	TRBV6-6	many
CASSLMTGKQRATNEKLFF	TGTGCCAGCAGCCTAATGACAGGGAAACAGAGAGCAACTAATGAAAAACTGTTTTTT	TRBJ1-4	TRBD1	TRBV7-8	.
CSARTGDTGELFF	TGCAGTGCTAGGACAGGGGACACCGGGGAGCTGTTTTTT	TRBJ2-2	TRBD1	TRBV20-1	many
CSVVEGQGRYGYTF	TGCAGCGTTGTAGAGGGACAGGGGCGCTATGGCTACACCTTC	TRBJ1-2	TRBD1	TRBV29-1	many
CASSQGGSKAGELFF	TGTGCCAGCAGCCAAGGAGGGTCGAAGGCCGGGGAGCTGTTTTTT	TRBJ2-2	.	TRBV3-1	many
CASSLDSRMNSPLHF	TGCGCCAGCAGCCTTGATTCAAGGATGAATTCACCCCTCCACTTT	TRBJ1-6	.	TRBV5-1	few
CAGSPQGSAKNIQYF	TGTGCCGGCTCACCACAGGGATCGGCCAAAAACATTCAGTACTTC	TRBJ2-4	.	TRBV18	.
CASSFFRVDTGELFF	TGTGCCAGCAGTTTTTTTAGGGTTGACACCGGGGAGCTGTTTTTT	TRBJ2-2	.	TRBV12-3/TRBV12-4	few
CASTAGGPQETQYF	TGTGCCAGCACAGCGGGAGGTCCTCAAGAGACCCAGTACTTC	TRBJ2-5	TRBD2	TRBV12-3/TRBV12-4	.
CASSSYDTQYF	TGTGCCAGCAGCTCATACGATACGCAGTATTTT	TRBJ2-3	.	TRBV5-6	many
CASSLVASNEQFF	TGTGCCAGCAGTTTGGTGGCTTCCAATGAGCAGTTCTTC	TRBJ2-1	.	TRBV12-3/TRBV12-4	many
CASRPWIAGGHEQYF	TGTGCCAGCAGACCGTGGATAGCGGGGGGGCACGAGCAGTACTTC	TRBJ2-7	TRBD2	TRBV2	many
CSARGTRTSGRKSNNEQFF	TGCAGTGCTAGGGGCACCAGGACTAGCGGGAGGAAAAGTAACAATGAACAGTTCTTC	TRBJ2-1	TRBD2	TRBV20-1	.
CVSSLGQDYNEQFF	TGTGTCAGCAGCCTGGGACAGGACTACAATGAGCAGTTCTTC	TRBJ2-1	TRBD1	TRBV13	.
CASSLEGYYGYTF	TGTGCCAGCAGCTTAGAGGGGTACTATGGCTACACCTTC	TRBJ1-2	.	TRBV7-2	many
CASMYPSYEQYF	TGTGCCAGCATGTACCCCTCCTACGAGCAGTACTTC	TRBJ2-7	.	TRBV2	many
CASSQGGGHWNTEAFF	TGCGCCAGCAGCCAAGGAGGAGGACACTGGAACACTGAAGCTTTCTTT	TRBJ1-1	.	TRBV4-3	.
CASSSRQGNSPLHF	TGTGCCAGCAGTTCTCGACAGGGGAATTCACCCCTCCACTTT	TRBJ1-6	TRBD1	TRBV12-3/TRBV12-4	many
CASSFGGGNEQYF	TGTGCCAGCAGCTTCGGGGGGGGCAATGAGCAGTACTTC	TRBJ2-5	TRBD2	TRBV7-9	few
CASSPRFGKEKRNGYTF	TGTGCCAGCAGCCCAAGATTCGGTAAGGAGAAGAGAAATGGCTACACCTTC	TRBJ1-2	.	TRBV3-1	.
CSARGVTETYEQYF	TGCAGTGCTAGAGGGGTGACGGAAACCTACGAGCAGTACTTC	TRBJ2-7	.	TRBV20-1	.
CAWSGQHYGYTF	TGTGCCTGGAGTGGACAGCATTATGGCTACACCTTC	TRBJ1-2	.	TRBV30	.
CASSTQITGQGVSTYEQYF	TGTGCCAGCAGCACCCAAATCACGGGACAGGGGGTCAGTACCTACGAGCAGTACTTC	TRBJ2-7	.	TRBV21-1	.
CASSFGTSNLYQETQYF	TGTGCCAGCAGTTTCGGGACATCAAATTTATACCAAGAGACCCAGTACTTC	TRBJ2-5	.	TRBV6-2/TRBV6-3	many
CASRDGDRYNEKLFF	TGTGCCAGCAGGGACGGGGACAGGTATAATGAAAAACTGTTTTTT	TRBJ1-4	TRBD1	TRBV27	.
CASSVGGFGSNYEQYF	TGTGCCAGCAGCGTAGGGGGTTTCGGGTCCAACTACGAGCAGTACTTC	TRBJ2-7	.	TRBV9	many
CATSDLAGGAGELFF	TGTGCCACCAGTGATTTGGCAGGGGGAGCCGGGGAGCTGTTTTTT	TRBJ2-2	TRBD1	TRBV24-1	few
CASSLESTGAYGYTF	TGTGCCAGCAGCTTAGAATCAACAGGGGCCTATGGCTACACCTTC	TRBJ1-2	TRBD1	TRBV7-2	.